The 9 T cell receptor beta chains reported below all come from one sample, sequenced in a study of early T cells in non-severe SARS-CoV-2 infection. TCRdb ran MiXCR on the 5' RACE reads and lists one entry per CDR3 protein. The sample has some 76,000 distinct CDR3 sequences, approximately 13% seen once. Sequenced input: whole blood. These receptors came from an adult who was a healthcare worker with PCR-confirmed SARS-CoV-2 infection or an uninfected control (not recorded which).

This clonotype has a count of ten or more. V usage is TRBV18 and J usage is TRBJ1-1, with 8 nucleotides matching TRBD1. Trimming at V came to 5 bases and at J to 1 base, leaving 3 bases not matched to a gene. Germline V gene lookup returns CDR1 KGHSH and CDR2 LQKENI. CDR3 length: 14 residues. The CDR3 loop reads CASSSTGGNTEAFF. The CDR3 region has the DNA TGTGCCAGCTCATCCACAGGGGGGAACACTGAAGCTTTCTTT.

CDR3 bases: TGCGCCAGCAGCCAATCGCCCGTGCCCGGGGGTCCAGATACGCAGTATTTT. This gives the protein CASSQSPVPGGPDTQYF. The chain joins TRBV4-3 to TRBJ2-3, with D perhaps TRBD2 (6 bases). CDR3 length equals 17 residues. Germline CDR1 is LGHNA and CDR2 is YSLEER. The V and J ends lost 2 bases and 4 bases respectively, with 19 bases between them.

V is TRBV6-1 and J is TRBJ2-7; 9 nucleotides align to TRBD1. V gave up 2 bases and J gave up 4 bases; unmatched junction bases: 6. This CDR3 region has 15 residues. Germline V gives CDR1 MNHNS, CDR2 SASEGT. This CDR3 is CASSEYGTGPYEQYF. In DNA, the CDR3 is TGTGCCAGCAGTGAATACGGGACAGGGCCTTACGAGCAGTACTTC.

The V gene is TRBV29-1, the J gene TRBJ2-3; 9 nucleotides line up with TRBD1. The V gene's germline CDR1 is SQVTM and CDR2 ANQGSEA. The CDR3 spans 14 residues. Trimming removed 6 bases from V and 4 bases from J; junction bases left unmatched: 8. Here the CDR3 reads CSVATGGFSDTQYF. CDR3 bases: TGCAGCGTGGCGACAGGGGGATTCTCAGATACGCAGTATTTT.

This clonotype was observed many times. CDR3 amino acids: CSASRTSGGARDTQYF. CDR3 in DNA: TGCAGTGCTAGCAGAACTAGCGGGGGGGCGAGAGATACGCAGTATTTT. This sequence joins TRBV20-1 and TRBJ2-3; 13 bases agree with TRBD2. CDR3 length: 16 residues. Trimming took 3 bases from V and 5 from J; bases not matched to a gene: 8. Germline CDR1 DFQATT, CDR2 SNEGSKA (reference sequence).

V and J are TRBV3-1 and TRBJ2-5; 10 nucleotides match TRBD2. There are 14 residues in the CDR3. The ends lost 3 bases at V and 4 bases at J; junction bases unmatched: 2. CDR1 is LGHDT and CDR2 is YNNKEL in the germline V gene (reference sequence). The CDR3 nucleotides are TGTGCCAGCAGCCATTTAGCGGGGGGAGAGACCCAGTACTTC. Its protein product is CASSHLAGGETQYF.

The chain has TRBV12-3 or TRBV12-4 and TRBJ1-1; D unclear. The V and J ends lost 0 bases and 0 bases respectively, with 11 bases between them. The CDR3 runs 16 residues. The CDR3 DNA sequence: TGTGCCAGCAGTTTAGCCCTAGCGGAGGTGAACACTGAAGCTTTCTTT. It translates to CASSLALAEVNTEAFF.

This clonotype was seen only a few times. The chain carries TRBV2 and TRBJ2-2, with 9 bases lining up with TRBD1. This CDR3 spans 14 amino acids. The V gene's germline CDR1 is SNHLY and CDR2 FYNNEI. The V gene end was trimmed by 8 bases and the J gene end by 4 bases; junction bases not matched to a gene: 5. The CDR3 loop is CASYGTGSTGELFF. CDR3 coding DNA: TGTGCCAGCTATGGGACAGGGAGCACCGGGGAGCTGTTTTTT. Based on the CDR3 plus reference TRBV2 and TRBJ2-2, the full variable domain is EPEVTQTPSHQVTQMGQEVILRCVPISNHLYFYWYRQILGQKVEFLVSFYNNEISEKSEIFDDQFSVERPDGSNFTLKIRSTKLEDSAMYFCASYGTGSTGELFFGEGSRLTVL.

CDR3 DNA: TGTGCCAGCAGCTTAGGAGGGAGCGGGGGGACCACCGAGCAGTACTTC. This gives the protein CASSLGGSGGTTEQYF. The rearrangement uses TRBV7-2 and TRBJ2-7, with 9 bases lining up with TRBD2. J gave up 6 bases and V 1 base, and 10 bases lay outside the gene matches. Germline V gives CDR1 SGHTA, CDR2 FQGNSA. The CDR3 is made up of 16 amino acids.